Listed below are T cell receptor beta chains from one sample, sequenced in a study of cytomegalovirus exposure and HLA in healthy donors. Method: immunoSEQ multiplex PCR; TCRdb's copy keeps in-frame clones and lacks some. The sample lists about 160,000 clones, roughly 82% seen once, with 6.4% in the top ten. Sequencing input: PBMCs. All receptors derive from a man in his forties or fifties in good health and CMV-seropositive. Both conserved end residues are part of each CDR3. Each record gives: D gene, J gene, V gene, clone size, CDR3 DNA, CDR3 protein. The D gene is left open where the match is weak. Rows may omit the clone size; those that give it use once, few, many or a size class.

TRBD1 TRBJ1-4 TRBV4-2 . TGTGCCAGCAGCCAGGCGGACAGGGGGCTGGGTGAAAAACTGTTTTTT CASSQADRGLGEKLFF
. TRBJ1-5 TRBV30 . TGTGCCTGGAGTTCAGGGGCCAATCAGCCCCAGCATTTT CAWSSGANQPQHF
. TRBJ1-4 TRBV7-9 . TGTGCCAGCAGCCCTTGGCACAGTGAAAAACTGTTTTTT CASSPWHSEKLFF
. TRBJ1-2 TRBV5-1 . TGCGCCAGCAGCTCGGACAGCTACTATGGCTACACCTTC CASSSDSYYGYTF
. TRBJ2-1 TRBV27 once TGTGCCAGCAGCCCCGGCGCAGGTGAGCAGTTCTTC CASSPGAGEQFF
. TRBJ1-1 TRBV12-5 . TGTGCTAGTGGTTTCCCAAACACTGAAGCTTTCTTT CASGFPNTEAFF
TRBD1 TRBJ1-3 TRBV2 . TGTGCCAGCAGTCAAGACAGGGGTGGAAACACCATATATTTT CASSQDRGGNTIYF
. TRBJ2-2 TRBV6-5 . TGTGCCAGCAGTTCCCTACCCATGAACACCGGGGAGCTGTTTTTT CASSSLPMNTGELFF
. TRBJ2-1 TRBV6-6 . TGTGCCAGCAGTTACTCGGGCGATGAGCAGTTCTTC CASSYSGDEQFF
TRBD1 TRBJ2-7 TRBV6-6 . TGTGCCAGCAGTACATCCGGGACAGGGCTCTCCTACGAGCAGTACTTC CASSTSGTGLSYEQYF
TRBD2 TRBJ2-7 TRBV4-1 . TGCGCCAGCAGCCAAGATCACGGGGGGACCTACGAGCAGTACTTC CASSQDHGGTYEQYF
. TRBJ2-7 TRBV29-1 . TGCAGCGTTGGGCCCCCTTTGGACTTC CSVGPPLDF
TRBD1 TRBJ1-1 TRBV5-1 . TGCGCCAGCAGCCCCCGGACAGGAAAGAACACTGAAGCTTTCTTT CASSPRTGKNTEAFF
. TRBJ2-2 TRBV28 . TGTGCCAGCAGTGAGTACAGGGCCGGGGAGCTGTTTTTT CASSEYRAGELFF
TRBD1 TRBJ2-6 TRBV5-1 . TGCGCCAGCAACTCCTATAATTCAGGGGGCCGCACCTCTGGGGCCAACGTCCTGACTTTC CASNSYNSGGRTSGANVLTF
TRBD1 TRBJ1-3 TRBV6-5 few TGTGCCAGCAGTCAGGGGGCTGGAAACACCATATATTTT CASSQGAGNTIYF
. TRBJ2-5 TRBV7-8 . TGTGCCAGCAGCATAGTCGGGGGAGGAGAGACCCAGTACTTC CASSIVGGGETQYF
. TRBJ1-4 TRBV5-1 . TGCGCCAGCAGCGAACAAACAGGGAGCCCCCATGAAAAACTGTTTTTT CASSEQTGSPHEKLFF
. TRBJ2-2 TRBV27 . TGTGCCAGCAGTGAACAGGGCGGGGAGCTGTTTTTT CASSEQGGELFF
. TRBJ2-5 TRBV19 . TGTGCCAGTAGTATAACGCCCCTCCGGCAAGAGACCCAGTACTTC CASSITPLRQETQYF
TRBD2 TRBJ2-4 TRBV11-2 . TGTGCCAGCAGCTTAGAGGGACTAGCGTTAGCCAAAAACATTCAGTACTTC CASSLEGLALAKNIQYF
TRBD1 TRBJ1-1 TRBV5-6 few TGTGCCAGCAGCTTCCCCGAACAGGGGAGGCCTGAAGCTTTCTTT CASSFPEQGRPEAFF
TRBD2 TRBJ2-1 TRBV5-1 . TGCGCCAGCAGCTTGGGACTAGCGGCCGACAATGAGCAGTTCTTC CASSLGLAADNEQFF
TRBD1 TRBJ2-7 TRBV7-8 . TGTGCCAGCAGCTTCGAGGTTGGACAGGGGGCTTACGAGCAGTACTTC CASSFEVGQGAYEQYF
. TRBJ1-4 TRBV27 few TGTGCCAGCAGTTTGGCCAGGGGTCGTGAAAAACTGTTTTTT CASSLARGREKLFF
. TRBJ1-1 TRBV6-5 . TGTGCCGCTTCAAGCGGCACTGAAGCTTTCTTT CAASSGTEAFF
. TRBJ1-6 TRBV4-1 . TGCGCCAGCAGCCAAGGTCCCCGGAGCTCCTATAATTCACCCCTCCACTTT CASSQGPRSSYNSPLHF
TRBD1 TRBJ2-5 TRBV5-1 . TGCGCCAGCAGCTTACCGGGACAGGGGGTAGAGACCCAGTACTTC CASSLPGQGVETQYF
TRBD1 TRBJ1-2 TRBV29-1 . TGCAGCGTTGCCCGGGACAGGGACAACTATGGCTACACCTTC CSVARDRDNYGYTF
TRBD2 TRBJ2-2 TRBV6-1 . TGTGCCAGCAGGCTAGCGGCCGGGGAGCTGTTTTTT CASRLAAGELFF
. TRBJ2-1 TRBV19 . TGTGCCAGTAGTGTCCAGGGGAACTCCTACAATGAGCAGTTCTTC CASSVQGNSYNEQFF
TRBD1 TRBJ2-3 TRBV5-1 few TGCGCCAGCAGTTCCGCCGGGACAGGGGGCTTTTTGGATACGCAGTATTTT CASSSAGTGGFLDTQYF
TRBD2 TRBJ2-3 TRBV5-1 . TGCGCCAGCAGCACCCTAGGGACTAGCGGGGGTACAGATACGCAGTATTTT CASSTLGTSGGTDTQYF